This T cell receptor beta chain was captured in a study of blood T cells in healthy people across ages. Study observations and caveats: Diversity figures based on one million T cells were deemed too low.

It was with a sample-barcoded 5' primer and a J-beta primer mix that a second PCR of about 6 to 11 cycles was run. Researchers report that a template-switch adaptor with 12 random nucleotides tagged each cDNA molecule. MiXCR was run by TCRdb on the 5' RACE reads, yielding one entry per CDR3 protein. The sample records roughly 1.9 million distinct CDR3 sequences, about 39% being singletons. The CDR3 is 14 residues long. Trimming took 6 bases from V and 2 from J, leaving 14 bases between them. CDR1 SQVTM and CDR2 ANQGSEA come from the germline V gene. This clonotype has a count of ten or more. Antigen specificity is unknown.

J is TRBJ2-4 and V is TRBV29-1, with D possibly TRBD1 on 5 matching bases. The source material was blood. This sequence was found in a human donor in good health. The CDR3 coding sequence is TGCAGCGTCCAGGGAAGGCTCTCCAAAAACATTCAGTACTTC. Translation gives CSVQGRLSKNIQYF.